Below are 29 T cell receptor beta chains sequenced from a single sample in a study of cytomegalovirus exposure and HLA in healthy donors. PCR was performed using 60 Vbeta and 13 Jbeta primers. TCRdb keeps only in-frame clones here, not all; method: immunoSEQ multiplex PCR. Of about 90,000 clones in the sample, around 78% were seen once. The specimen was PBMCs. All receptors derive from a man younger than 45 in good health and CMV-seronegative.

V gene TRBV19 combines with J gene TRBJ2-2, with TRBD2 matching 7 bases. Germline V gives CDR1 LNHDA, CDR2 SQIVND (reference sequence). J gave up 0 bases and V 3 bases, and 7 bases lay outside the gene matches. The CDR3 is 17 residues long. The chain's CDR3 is CASSMKALAANTGELFF. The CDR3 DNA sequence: TGTGCCAGTAGTATGAAAGCTCTAGCGGCGAACACCGGGGAGCTGTTTTTT.

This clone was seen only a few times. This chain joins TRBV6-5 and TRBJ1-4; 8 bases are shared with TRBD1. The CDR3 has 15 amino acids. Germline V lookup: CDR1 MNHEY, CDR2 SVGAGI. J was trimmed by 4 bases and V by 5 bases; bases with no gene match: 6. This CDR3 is CASSGGTGVNEKLFF. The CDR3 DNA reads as TGTGCCAGCAGTGGGGGGACAGGAGTTAATGAAAAACTGTTTTTT.

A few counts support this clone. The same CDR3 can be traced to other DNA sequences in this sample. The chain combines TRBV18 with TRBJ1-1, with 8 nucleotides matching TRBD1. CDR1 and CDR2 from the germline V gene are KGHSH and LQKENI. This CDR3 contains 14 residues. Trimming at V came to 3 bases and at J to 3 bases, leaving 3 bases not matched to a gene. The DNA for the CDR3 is TGTGCCAGCTCACCCTTGACAGGGGACACTGAAGCTTTCTTT. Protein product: CASSPLTGDTEAFF.

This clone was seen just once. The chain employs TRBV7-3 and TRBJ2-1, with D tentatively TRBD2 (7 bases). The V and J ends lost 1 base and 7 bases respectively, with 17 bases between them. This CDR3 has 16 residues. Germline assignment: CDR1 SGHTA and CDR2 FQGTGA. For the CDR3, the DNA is TGTGCCAGCAGCTTAATTGGACCGGGGGGCAAGAATGAGCAGTTCTTC. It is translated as CASSLIGPGGKNEQFF.

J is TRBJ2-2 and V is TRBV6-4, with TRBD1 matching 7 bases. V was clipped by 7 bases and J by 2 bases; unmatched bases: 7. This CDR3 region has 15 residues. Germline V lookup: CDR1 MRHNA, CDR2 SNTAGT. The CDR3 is CASINRGGNTGELFF. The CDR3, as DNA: TGTGCCAGCATTAACAGGGGTGGAAACACCGGGGAGCTGTTTTTT.

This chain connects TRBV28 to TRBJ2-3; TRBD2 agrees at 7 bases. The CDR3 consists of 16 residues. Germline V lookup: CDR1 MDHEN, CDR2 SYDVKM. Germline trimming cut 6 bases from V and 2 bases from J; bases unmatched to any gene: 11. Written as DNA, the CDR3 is TGTGCCAGCAGATCCACTAGCGCACGACCCACAGATACGCAGTATTTT. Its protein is CASRSTSARPTDTQYF.

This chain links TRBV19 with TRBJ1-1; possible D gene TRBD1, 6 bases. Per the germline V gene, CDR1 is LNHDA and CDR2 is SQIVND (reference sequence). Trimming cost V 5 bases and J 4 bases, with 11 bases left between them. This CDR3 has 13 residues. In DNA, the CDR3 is TGTGCCAGTAGTCAACAGGGACGCACTGAAGCTTTCTTT. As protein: CASSQQGRTEAFF. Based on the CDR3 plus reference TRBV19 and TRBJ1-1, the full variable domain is DGGITQSPKYLFRKEGQNVTLSCEQNLNHDAMYWYRQDPGQGLRLIYYSQIVNDFQKGDIAEGYSVSREKKESFPLTVTSAQKNPTAFYLCASSQQGRTEAFFGQGTRLTVV.

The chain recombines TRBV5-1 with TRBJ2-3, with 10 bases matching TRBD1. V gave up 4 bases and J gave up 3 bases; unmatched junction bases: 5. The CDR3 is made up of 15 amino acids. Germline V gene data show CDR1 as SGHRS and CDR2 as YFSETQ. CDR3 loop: CASSLGTGDTDTQYF. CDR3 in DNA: TGCGCCAGCAGCCTAGGGACAGGGGATACAGATACGCAGTATTTT.

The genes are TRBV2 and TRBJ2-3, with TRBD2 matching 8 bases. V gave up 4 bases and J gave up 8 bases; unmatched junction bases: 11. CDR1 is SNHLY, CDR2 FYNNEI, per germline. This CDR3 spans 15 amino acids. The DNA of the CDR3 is TGTGCCAGCAGTGTTAACGGGAGGGCCGTTGGTACGCAGTATTTT. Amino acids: CASSVNGRAVGTQYF.

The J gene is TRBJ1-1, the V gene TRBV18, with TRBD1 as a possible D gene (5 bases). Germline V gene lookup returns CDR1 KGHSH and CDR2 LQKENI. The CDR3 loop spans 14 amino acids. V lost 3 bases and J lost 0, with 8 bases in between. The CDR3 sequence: CASSPGLLNTEAFF. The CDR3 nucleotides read TGTGCCAGCTCACCGGGACTTCTGAACACTGAAGCTTTCTTT.

The chain's CDR3 is CAGIRQGPNTEAFF. In DNA, the CDR3 is TGTGCCGGAATTCGACAGGGCCCGAACACTGAAGCTTTCTTT. The V call is TRBV27, the J call TRBJ1-1; 7 bases agree with TRBD1. CDR3 length equals 14 residues. Trimming removed 11 bases from V and 1 base from J; junction bases left unmatched: 10. Per the germline V gene, CDR1 is MNHEY and CDR2 is SMNVEV (reference sequence).

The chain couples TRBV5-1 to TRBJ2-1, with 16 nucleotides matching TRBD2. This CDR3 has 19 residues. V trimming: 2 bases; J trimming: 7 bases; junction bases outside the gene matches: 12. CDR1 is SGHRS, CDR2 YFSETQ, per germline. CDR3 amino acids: CASSFTGTSGRAGTNEQFF. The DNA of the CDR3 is TGCGCCAGCAGCTTTACCGGGACTAGCGGGAGGGCCGGGACGAATGAGCAGTTCTTC.

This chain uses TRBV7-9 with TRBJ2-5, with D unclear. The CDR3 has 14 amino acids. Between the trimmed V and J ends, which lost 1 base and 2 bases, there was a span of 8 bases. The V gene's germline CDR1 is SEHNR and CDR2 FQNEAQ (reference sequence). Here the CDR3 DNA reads TGTGCCAGCAGCTTAGAGTCCAGACAAGAGACCCAGTACTTC. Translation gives CASSLESRQETQYF. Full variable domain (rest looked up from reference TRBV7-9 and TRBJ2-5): DTGVSQNPRHKITKRGQNVTFRCDPISEHNRLYWYRQTLGQGPEFLTYFQNEAQLEKSRLLSDRFSAERPKGSFSTLEIQRTEQGDSAMYLCASSLESRQETQYFGPGTRLLVL.

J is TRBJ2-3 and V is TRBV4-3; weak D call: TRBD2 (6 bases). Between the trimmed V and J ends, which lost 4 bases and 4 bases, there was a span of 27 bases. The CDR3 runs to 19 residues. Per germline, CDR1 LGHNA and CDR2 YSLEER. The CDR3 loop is CASSLTFTSTRPPPDTQYF. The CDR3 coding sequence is TGCGCCAGCAGCCTAACCTTTACCTCGACTAGGCCTCCGCCAGATACGCAGTATTTT.

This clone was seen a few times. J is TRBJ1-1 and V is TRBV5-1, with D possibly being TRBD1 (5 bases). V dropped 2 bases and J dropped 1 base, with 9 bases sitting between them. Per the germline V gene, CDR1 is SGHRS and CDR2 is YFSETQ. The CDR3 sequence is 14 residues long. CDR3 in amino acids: CASSLYQGNTEAFF. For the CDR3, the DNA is TGCGCCAGCAGCTTATATCAGGGGAACACTGAAGCTTTCTTT. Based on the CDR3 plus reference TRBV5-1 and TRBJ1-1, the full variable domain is KAGVTQTPRYLIKTRGQQVTLSCSPISGHRSVSWYQQTPGQGLQFLFEYFSETQRNKGNFPGRFSGRQFSNSRSEMNVSTLELGDSALYLCASSLYQGNTEAFFGQGTRLTVV.

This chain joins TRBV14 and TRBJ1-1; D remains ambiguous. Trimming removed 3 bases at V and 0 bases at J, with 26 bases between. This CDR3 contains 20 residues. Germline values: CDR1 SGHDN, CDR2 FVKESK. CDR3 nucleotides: TGTGCCAGCAGCCACCAACATGGAGGCTTCCAAAAGATCATGAACACTGAAGCTTTCTTT. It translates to CASSHQHGGFQKIMNTEAFF.

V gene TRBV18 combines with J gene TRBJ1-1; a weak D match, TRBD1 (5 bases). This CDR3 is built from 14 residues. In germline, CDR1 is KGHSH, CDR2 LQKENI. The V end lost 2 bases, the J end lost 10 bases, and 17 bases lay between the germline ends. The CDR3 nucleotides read TGTGCCAGCTCACCAACGCGGGGGACGGGTACAGCTTTCTTT. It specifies CASSPTRGTGTAFF. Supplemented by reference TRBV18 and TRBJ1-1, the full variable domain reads NAGVMQNPRHLVRRRGQEARLRCSPMKGHSHVYWYRQLPEEGLKFMVYLQKENIIDESGMPKERFSAEFPKEGPSILRIQQVVRGDSAAYFCASSPTRGTGTAFFGQGTRLTVV.

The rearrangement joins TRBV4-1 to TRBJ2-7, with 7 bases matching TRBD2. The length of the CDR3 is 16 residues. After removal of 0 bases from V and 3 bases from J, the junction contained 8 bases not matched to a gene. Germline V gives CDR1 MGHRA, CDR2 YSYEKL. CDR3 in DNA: TGCGCCAGCAGCCAAGATACGGCGGGGGTTCTCTACGAGCAGTACTTC. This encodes CASSQDTAGVLYEQYF.

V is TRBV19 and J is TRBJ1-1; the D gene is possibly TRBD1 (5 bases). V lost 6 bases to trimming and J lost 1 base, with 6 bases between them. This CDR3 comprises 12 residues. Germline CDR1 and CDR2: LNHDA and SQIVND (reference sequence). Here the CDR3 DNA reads TGTGCCAGTAGAACAGGGAACACTGAAGCTTTCTTT. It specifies CASRTGNTEAFF.

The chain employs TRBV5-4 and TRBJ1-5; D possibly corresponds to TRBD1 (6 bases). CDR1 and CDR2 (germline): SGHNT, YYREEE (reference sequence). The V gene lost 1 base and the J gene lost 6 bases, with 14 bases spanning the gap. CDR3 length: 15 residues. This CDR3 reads CASSLFGGAAQPQHF. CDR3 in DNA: TGTGCCAGCAGCTTGTTCGGGGGGGCGGCTCAGCCCCAGCATTTT.

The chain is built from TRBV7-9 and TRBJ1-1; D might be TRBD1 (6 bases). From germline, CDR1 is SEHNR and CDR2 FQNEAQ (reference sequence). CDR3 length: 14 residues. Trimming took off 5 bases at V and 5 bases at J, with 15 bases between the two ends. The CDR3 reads CASSAGTLITEAFF. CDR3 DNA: TGTGCCAGCAGCGCCGGGACACTCATAACTGAAGCTTTCTTT.

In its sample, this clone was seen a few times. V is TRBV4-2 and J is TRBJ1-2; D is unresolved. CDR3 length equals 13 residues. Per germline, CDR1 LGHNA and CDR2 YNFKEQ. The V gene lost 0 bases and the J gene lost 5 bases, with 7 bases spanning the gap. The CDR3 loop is CASSQDRRYGYTF. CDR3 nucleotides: TGTGCCAGCAGCCAAGATCGGCGGTATGGCTACACCTTC.

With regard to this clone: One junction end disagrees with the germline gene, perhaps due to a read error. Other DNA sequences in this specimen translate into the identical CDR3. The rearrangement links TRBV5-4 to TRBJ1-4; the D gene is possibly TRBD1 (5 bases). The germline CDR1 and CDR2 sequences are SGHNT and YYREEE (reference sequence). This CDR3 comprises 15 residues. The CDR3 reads CASSLGGTTNEKLFF. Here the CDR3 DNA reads TGCGCCAGCAGCTTGGGGGGGACTACTAATGAAAAACTGTTTTTT.

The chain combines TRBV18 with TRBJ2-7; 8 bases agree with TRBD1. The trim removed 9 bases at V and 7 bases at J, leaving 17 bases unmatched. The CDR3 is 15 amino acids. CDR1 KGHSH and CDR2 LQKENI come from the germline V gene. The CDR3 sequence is CASQPTGTGGLEQYF. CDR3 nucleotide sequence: TGTGCCAGTCAACCGACCGGGACAGGAGGCTTAGAGCAGTACTTC.

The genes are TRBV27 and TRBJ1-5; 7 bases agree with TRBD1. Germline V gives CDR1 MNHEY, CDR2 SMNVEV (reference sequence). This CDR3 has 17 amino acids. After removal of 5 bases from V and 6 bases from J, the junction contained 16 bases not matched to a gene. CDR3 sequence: CASSTGQSAWSGQPQHF. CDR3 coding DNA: TGTGCCAGCAGTACGGGACAGAGCGCGTGGTCGGGTCAGCCCCAGCATTTT.

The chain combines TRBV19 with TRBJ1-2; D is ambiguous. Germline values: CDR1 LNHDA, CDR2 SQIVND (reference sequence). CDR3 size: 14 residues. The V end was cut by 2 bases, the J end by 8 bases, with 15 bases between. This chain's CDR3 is CASSITYGEGGYTF. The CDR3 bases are TGTGCCAGTAGTATAACCTACGGGGAGGGCGGCTACACCTTC.

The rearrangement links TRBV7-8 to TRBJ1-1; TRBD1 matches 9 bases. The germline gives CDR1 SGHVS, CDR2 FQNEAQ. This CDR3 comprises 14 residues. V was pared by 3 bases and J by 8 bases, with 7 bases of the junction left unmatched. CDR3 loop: CASSLGQGGLEAFF. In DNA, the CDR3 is TGTGCCAGCAGCTTGGGACAGGGTGGTTTAGAAGCTTTCTTT. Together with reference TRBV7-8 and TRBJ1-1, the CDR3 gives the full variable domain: GAGVSQSPRYKVAKRGQDVALRCDPISGHVSLFWYQQALGQGPEFLTYFQNEAQLDKSGLPSDRFFAERPEGSVSTLKIQRTQQEDSAVYLCASSLGQGGLEAFFGQGTRLTVV.

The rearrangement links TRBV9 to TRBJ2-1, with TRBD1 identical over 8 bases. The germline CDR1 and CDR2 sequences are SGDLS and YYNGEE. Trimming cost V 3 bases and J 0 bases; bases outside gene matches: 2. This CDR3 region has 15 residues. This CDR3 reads CASSGGQGSYNEQFF. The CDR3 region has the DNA TGTGCCAGCAGCGGAGGACAGGGCTCCTACAATGAGCAGTTCTTC.

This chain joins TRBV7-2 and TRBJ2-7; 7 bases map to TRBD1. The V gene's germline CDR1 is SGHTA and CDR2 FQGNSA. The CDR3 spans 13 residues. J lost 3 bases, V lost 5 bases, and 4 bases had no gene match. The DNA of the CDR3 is TGTGCCAGCAGCATGGACAGGAACTACGAGCAGTACTTC. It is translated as CASSMDRNYEQYF.